The 13 T cell receptor beta chains presented below share a single source sample, sequenced in a study of metastatic and nonmetastatic thyroid tumors (dated by TCRdb to the early 2020s). No treatment had been received by any patient before thyroid surgery. Library prep was done by PCR. This sample was sequenced with an Illumina HiSeq 4000. TCRdb itself trimmed the public reads at Q25 with fastp, ran MiXCR and retained productive beta chains. Within this sample are 6,000 to 8,000 clones, with roughly a quarter of them counted one time only. Approximately 15% of the sample comes from the top ten. The material sequenced was adjacent normal tissue. These receptors all stem from a male donor with papillary thyroid cancer or a benign thyroid nodule (not recorded which). Some clones in this sample may be carry-over from other donors' samples.

This clone was seen a few times. The V gene is TRBV29-1, the J gene TRBJ1-1; maybe TRBD1 (6 bases). The germline V gene encodes CDR1 SQVTM and CDR2 ANQGSEA. V was shortened by 6 bases and J by 6 bases, with 17 bases between the two germline ends. The CDR3 loop spans 13 amino acids. CDR3 nucleotide sequence: TGCAGCGTCGGCAGGGTAGCAGGGGCTGAAGCTTTCTTT. Protein product: CSVGRVAGAEAFF.

As regards this clone: Being one base from a much bigger clone, this may be a read error. This sequence joins TRBV6-1 and TRBJ2-6; a weak D match, TRBD1 (6 bases). Trimming shortened V by 2 bases and J by 6 bases, and 20 bases separated the two germline ends. CDR1 is MNHNS and CDR2 is SASEGT in the germline V gene. The CDR3 length is 18 residues. CDR3: CASSELRTVLSVANVLTF. The CDR3 DNA reads TGTGCCAGCAGTGAACTCCGGACAGTTTTATCCGTGGCCAACGTCCTGACTTTC.

In this sample, this clone is medium-sized. V and J are TRBV20-1 and TRBJ2-6; 10 bases align to TRBD1. V lost 0 bases and J lost 3; bases outside the gene matches: 11. The CDR3 sequence is 19 residues long. Germline CDR1 is DFQATT and CDR2 is SNEGSKA (reference sequence). The DNA of the CDR3 is TGCAGTGCTAGAGATCTCCTTGGACAGGGGGGATTTGGGGCCAACGTCCTGACTTTC. It translates to CSARDLLGQGGFGANVLTF.

This clone showed up just a few times. V is TRBV28 and J is TRBJ2-7; D may be TRBD1 or TRBD2 (5 bases each). The CDR3 is 13 residues long. Germline assignment: CDR1 MDHEN and CDR2 SYDVKM. With 8 bases removed from V and 2 bases from J, the gap between germline ends came to 13 bases. Here the CDR3 reads CASLRQRPYEQYF. The DNA of the CDR3 is TGTGCCAGCCTCCGACAGCGGCCCTACGAGCAGTACTTC.

This sequence joins TRBV20-1 and TRBJ2-1; 10 bases are shared with TRBD2. Germline V lookup: CDR1 DFQATT, CDR2 SNEGSKA (reference sequence). The CDR3 spans 14 residues. Trimming at V came to 5 bases and at J to 6 bases, leaving 7 bases not matched to a gene. CDR3 residues: CSASGTSVGNEQFF. The CDR3 DNA sequence: TGCAGTGCTTCCGGGACTAGCGTCGGCAATGAGCAGTTCTTC.

This clone was detected only a few times. The chain links TRBV6-1 to TRBJ2-6; a weak D match, TRBD1 (6 bases). Looked up from germline, CDR1 is MNHNS and CDR2 is SASEGT. The V gene lost 2 bases and the J gene lost 4 bases, with 12 bases spanning the gap. The CDR3 is made up of 16 amino acids. The CDR3 spells CASSEFTGQGANVLTF. Written as DNA, the CDR3 is TGTGCCAGCAGTGAATTTACAGGGCAAGGGGCCAACGTCCTGACTTTC.

This clone was detected only once. The chain is built from TRBV20-1 and TRBJ1-2; D gene uncertain. Germline V gene lookup returns CDR1 DFQATT and CDR2 SNEGSKA (reference sequence). V was trimmed by 3 bases and J by 4 bases, leaving 12 bases between them. The CDR3 has 13 amino acids. The CDR3 here is CSASREASYGYTF. Written as DNA, the CDR3 is TGCAGTGCTAGTAGGGAGGCCAGCTATGGCTACACCTTC.

This clone was counted once. The gene calls are TRBV20-1 and TRBJ1-1, with D perhaps matching TRBD1 (6 bases). Germline CDR1 and CDR2: DFQATT and SNEGSKA (reference sequence). Trimming removed 5 bases at V and 5 bases at J, with 12 bases between. The CDR3 sequence is 12 residues long. The CDR3 spells CSAPRGGTEAFF. The CDR3 DNA reads as TGCAGTGCTCCCAGGGGTGGAACTGAAGCTTTCTTT.

This clone was recorded many times. The chain has TRBV5-1 and TRBJ2-1; TRBD2 matches 14 bases. Looked up from germline, CDR1 is SGHRS and CDR2 is YFSETQ. The CDR3 is made up of 20 amino acids. Trimming took 4 bases from V and 2 from J; bases not matched to a gene: 14. DNA of the CDR3: TGCGCCAGCAGCCCACCATGGGGGACTAGCGGGAGTCCCCCCTACAATGAGCAGTTCTTC. Translated, it gives CASSPPWGTSGSPPYNEQFF. The full variable domain, rest sourced from reference TRBV5-1 and TRBJ2-1, is KAGVTQTPRYLIKTRGQQVTLSCSPISGHRSVSWYQQTPGQGLQFLFEYFSETQRNKGNFPGRFSGRQFSNSRSEMNVSTLELGDSALYLCASSPPWGTSGSPPYNEQFFGPGTRLTVL.

Concerning this clone: One base away lies a much larger clone, so this may be a sequencing read error. Other DNA sequences within the sample encode an identical CDR3. The rearrangement joins TRBV20-1 to TRBJ1-2, with no clear D. The CDR3 has 13 amino acids. Germline assignment: CDR1 DFQATT and CDR2 SNEGSKA (reference sequence). Trimming removed 1 base at V and 8 bases at J, with 14 bases between. CDR3 coding DNA: TGCAGTGCTAGAGTCGGGAAGGAAAGGGGCTACACCTTC. This gives the protein CSARVGKERGYTF.

By its share, this clone is medium-sized. The V gene is TRBV11-2, the J gene TRBJ1-6; D not certain. V lost 4 bases to trimming and J lost 10 bases, with 17 bases between them. CDR1 and CDR2 (germline): SGHAT, FQNNGV. CDR3 length: 15 residues. The CDR3 bases are TGTGCCAGCAGCTCCGAGGGCGGGTCGGGATCACCCCTCCACTTT. This encodes CASSSEGGSGSPLHF.

The rearrangement links TRBV2 to TRBJ1-1; 8 nucleotides match TRBD1. Germline lookup yields CDR1 SNHLY and CDR2 FYNNEI. The V segment lost 4 bases and the J segment 1 base; nucleotides outside the gene matches: 2. This CDR3 contains 14 residues. CDR3 DNA: TGTGCCAGCAGTGGAGGACAGGGGAACACTGAAGCTTTCTTT. It codes for CASSGGQGNTEAFF.

This clone was observed a handful of times. The gene calls are TRBV19 and TRBJ2-7; a possible D gene is TRBD1 (5 bases). The CDR3 is 12 residues long. V shed 5 bases and J shed 3 bases, with 8 bases lying between them. Germline assignment: CDR1 LNHDA and CDR2 SQIVND (reference sequence). CDR3 residues: CASSPDSYEQYF. The CDR3, as DNA: TGTGCCAGTAGTCCCGACAGCTACGAGCAGTACTTC.